A single sample is the source of the 19 T cell receptor beta chains below, sequenced in a study of T cells in Graves' hyperthyroidism and ophthalmopathy. RNA transcripts gave rise to amplified TCR beta CDR3 regions. A set of HTBI primers served as the primers for a first-round RT-PCR of the TCR CDR3. TCRdb itself ran the multiplex PCR reads through MiXCR, one entry per CDR3 protein. The data contain about 690,000 distinct CDR3 sequences, around 15% of them seen just once; the ten biggest clones take up roughly 15%. The sequenced sample consisted of blood. The receptors derive from a man aged 45-65 years with Graves' hyperthyroidism.

The table lists this clonotype with many counts. The J gene is TRBJ1-4, the V gene TRBV6-2 or TRBV6-3; D not certain. CDR1 is MNHEY, CDR2 SVGEGT, per germline. The CDR3 loop spans 15 amino acids. V shed 7 bases and J shed 8 bases, with 20 bases lying between them. The CDR3 region is CASTHRVAKTEKLFF. The CDR3 coding sequence is TGTGCCAGCACTCACCGGGTGGCCAAAACCGAAAAACTGTTTTTT.

With regard to this clonotype: A much larger clone differs by one base, so this may be a read error. The V and J genes are TRBV13 and TRBJ2-2, with D perhaps TRBD1 or TRBD2 (5 bases each). The germline V gene encodes CDR1 PRHDT and CDR2 FYEKMQ (reference sequence). Trimming took 5 bases from V and 7 from J, leaving 20 bases between them. The CDR3 has 16 residues. The CDR3 DNA reads TGTGCCAGCAGCCGTCTCTTACGGGGCCTCAGCGGGGAGCTGTTTTTT. This sequence encodes CASSRLLRGLSGELFF. Full variable domain (remainder filled in from reference TRBV13 and TRBJ2-2): AAGVIQSPRHLIKEKRETATLKCYPIPRHDTVYWYQQGPGQDPQFLISFYEKMQSDKGSIPDRFSAQQFSDYHSELNMSSLELGDSALYFCASSRLLRGLSGELFFGEGSRLTVL.

The chain combines TRBV7-9 with TRBJ1-4, with 9 positions matching TRBD1. The CDR3 length is 18 residues. Germline V lookup: CDR1 SEHNR, CDR2 FQNEAQ (reference sequence). V gave up 1 base and J gave up 0 bases; unmatched junction bases: 6. CDR3 coding DNA: TGTGCCAGCAGCTTAGACCGGGACAGGGTGCCAACTAATGAAAAACTGTTTTTT. It translates to CASSLDRDRVPTNEKLFF.

This clonotype was counted between two and nine times. The rearrangement joins TRBV6-2 or TRBV6-3 to TRBJ2-5; the D gene is possibly TRBD2 (6 bases). The germline gives CDR1 MNHEY, CDR2 SVGEGT. The CDR3 has 13 residues. Trimming cost V 7 bases and J 2 bases, with 11 bases left between them. The CDR3 loop reads CASTGTLQETQYF. CDR3 bases: TGTGCCAGCACCGGGACTTTACAAGAGACCCAGTACTTC.

The V and J genes are TRBV27 and TRBJ2-3; tentatively, D is TRBD2 (5 bases). V shed 7 bases and J shed 6 bases, with 14 bases lying between them. CDR1 is MNHEY, CDR2 SMNVEV, per germline (reference sequence). The CDR3 has 13 residues. CDR3 in DNA: TGTGCCAGCACCATGAGGGAGAGCGATACGCAGTATTTT. The encoded protein is CASTMRESDTQYF.

Turning to this clonotype: A read error may explain this, as a much larger clone is one base away. The rearrangement joins TRBV7-2 to TRBJ2-7; D gene unclear. V dropped 5 bases and J dropped 0 bases, with 8 bases sitting between them. Germline V gene sequence: CDR1 SGHTA, CDR2 FQGNSA. This CDR3 is 13 amino acids long. In DNA, the CDR3 is TGTGCCAGCAGCCGAGAGTTCTCCTACGAGCAGTACTTC. Amino acid sequence: CASSREFSYEQYF.

A few counts support this clonotype. This sequence joins TRBV7-9 and TRBJ2-7; tentatively, D is TRBD1 (6 bases). The length of the CDR3 is 15 residues. Trimming shortened V by 1 base and J by 1 base, and 11 bases separated the two germline ends. The germline V gene encodes CDR1 SEHNR and CDR2 FQNEAQ (reference sequence). CDR3 amino acids: CASSLDGQPSYEQYF. The CDR3 DNA reads TGTGCCAGCAGCTTAGACGGACAGCCTTCCTACGAGCAGTACTTC.

The chain has TRBV9 and TRBJ2-3, with 14 bases fitting TRBD2. The germline V gene has CDR1 SGDLS and CDR2 YYNGEE. The CDR3 contains 22 residues. Unmatched junction bases numbered 18, after V lost 0 bases and J lost 3 bases. The CDR3 nucleotides are TGTGCCAGCAGCGTAGGCTTGTCCATGTGGACTAGCGGGAGGTTAGTTACAGATACGCAGTATTTT. Its protein is CASSVGLSMWTSGRLVTDTQYF.

The chain has TRBV29-1 and TRBJ2-7, with D possibly being TRBD2 (5 bases). Germline CDR1 SQVTM, CDR2 ANQGSEA. V was clipped by 1 base and J by 7 bases, with 8 bases between them. The CDR3 sequence is 11 residues long. CDR3 in amino acids: CSVEGSGEQYF. The CDR3 nucleotides read TGCAGCGTTGAAGGATCGGGGGAGCAGTACTTC.

About this clonotype: One junction end disagrees with the germline gene, perhaps due to a read error. The chain uses TRBV30 and TRBJ1-2; D not resolved. The germline V gene has CDR1 GTSNPN and CDR2 SVGIG (reference sequence). CDR3 length: 13 residues. CDR3 in amino acids: CALQARANYDYTF. The DNA for the CDR3 is TGTGCCCTGCAGGCAAGGGCTAACTATGACTACACCTTC.

This clonotype was seen a few times. V gene TRBV4-1 combines with J gene TRBJ2-1; 7 bases fit TRBD2. The germline V gene has CDR1 MGHRA and CDR2 YSYEKL. V dropped 4 bases and J dropped 7; count of bases not matched to a gene: 7. CDR3 length: 14 amino acids. The CDR3 DNA sequence: TGCGCCAGCAGCCTACTAAACGGGGGGAATGAGCAGTTCTTC. Protein sequence: CASSLLNGGNEQFF.

This chain links TRBV3-1 with TRBJ1-1; D gene uncertain. Germline V gives CDR1 LGHDT, CDR2 YNNKEL (reference sequence). The CDR3 consists of 15 residues. The V gene lost 3 bases and the J gene lost 1 base, with 12 bases spanning the gap. Here the CDR3 reads CASSHSTWGNTEAFF. For the CDR3, the DNA is TGTGCCAGCAGCCATAGCACATGGGGGAACACTGAAGCTTTCTTT.

The chain is built from TRBV20-1 and TRBJ2-7, with 10 nucleotides matching TRBD1. The CDR3 is made up of 15 amino acids. Germline CDR1 and CDR2: DFQATT and SNEGSKA (reference sequence). With 3 bases clipped from V and 3 bases from J, the junction kept 8 bases outside the gene matches. The CDR3 loop reads CSASLPGQGIYEQYF. The CDR3 DNA reads as TGCAGTGCTAGTCTCCCGGGACAGGGGATCTACGAGCAGTACTTC.

The chain combines TRBV10-3 with TRBJ2-7; no clear D. In germline, CDR1 is ENHRY, CDR2 SYGVKD. This CDR3 region has 14 residues. Trimming shortened V by 3 bases and J by 2 bases, and 11 bases separated the two germline ends. The CDR3 nucleotides read TGTGCCATCAGTGACCAAGTCGACCCCTACGAGCAGTACTTC. This encodes CAISDQVDPYEQYF.

This clonotype was seen repeatedly, ten times or more. The gene calls are TRBV11-1 and TRBJ2-5; TRBD2 is a possible D gene (5 bases). The CDR3 runs 14 residues. Germline V gene sequence: CDR1 SGHAT, CDR2 FQDESV (reference sequence). V lost 5 bases, J lost 5 bases, and 15 bases lay in between. In DNA form, the CDR3 reads TGTGCCAGCAGCGCCTCGGAGGAAAGGGAGACCCAGTACTTC. This sequence encodes CASSASEERETQYF.

This clonotype was seen a handful of times. The genes are TRBV3-1 and TRBJ2-7; the D gene is possibly TRBD2 (6 bases). V lost 3 bases and J 0 bases, leaving 12 bases between the germline ends. The germline V gene has CDR1 LGHDT and CDR2 YNNKEL (reference sequence). The CDR3 consists of 15 residues. Here the CDR3 reads CASSQAAGSSYEQYF. The CDR3 nucleotides read TGTGCCAGCAGCCAGGCGGCGGGGAGCTCCTACGAGCAGTACTTC.

The gene calls are TRBV19 and TRBJ2-3, with no clear D. Germline lookup yields CDR1 LNHDA and CDR2 SQIVND (reference sequence). Trimming removed 1 base from V and 2 bases from J, with 13 bases in between. The CDR3 sequence is 16 residues long. Here the CDR3 DNA reads TGTGCCAGTAGTATAGTGGGATCGAAACTCACAGATACGCAGTATTTT. Translated, it gives CASSIVGSKLTDTQYF.

There are many counts of this clonotype. The V and J genes are TRBV20-1 and TRBJ2-7, with 9 positions matching TRBD1. This CDR3 comprises 15 residues. Trimming at V came to 5 bases and at J to 4 bases, leaving 12 bases not matched to a gene. Germline CDR1 and CDR2: DFQATT and SNEGSKA (reference sequence). Here the CDR3 reads CSAPRIGQGMYEQYF. In DNA form, the CDR3 reads TGCAGTGCTCCGAGGATTGGACAGGGGATGTACGAGCAGTACTTC.

Only a few counts were recorded for this clonotype. This chain uses TRBV7-6 with TRBJ2-4; a weak D match, TRBD1 (6 bases). Germline-derived CDR1 and CDR2 are SGHVS and FNYEAQ. The CDR3 contains 18 residues. V dropped 5 bases and J dropped 0 bases, with 20 bases sitting between them. Here the CDR3 DNA reads TGTGCCAGCAGCCACGGGGCAGGGGCTATTATAGCCAAAAACATTCAGTACTTC. Its protein product is CASSHGAGAIIAKNIQYF. Drawing the rest from reference TRBV7-6 and TRBJ2-4, the complete variable domain is GAGVSQSPRYKVTKRGQDVALRCDPISGHVSLYWYRQALGQGPEFLTYFNYEAQQDKSGLPNDRFSAERPEGSISTLTIQRTEQRDSAMYRCASSHGAGAIIAKNIQYFGAGTRLSVL.